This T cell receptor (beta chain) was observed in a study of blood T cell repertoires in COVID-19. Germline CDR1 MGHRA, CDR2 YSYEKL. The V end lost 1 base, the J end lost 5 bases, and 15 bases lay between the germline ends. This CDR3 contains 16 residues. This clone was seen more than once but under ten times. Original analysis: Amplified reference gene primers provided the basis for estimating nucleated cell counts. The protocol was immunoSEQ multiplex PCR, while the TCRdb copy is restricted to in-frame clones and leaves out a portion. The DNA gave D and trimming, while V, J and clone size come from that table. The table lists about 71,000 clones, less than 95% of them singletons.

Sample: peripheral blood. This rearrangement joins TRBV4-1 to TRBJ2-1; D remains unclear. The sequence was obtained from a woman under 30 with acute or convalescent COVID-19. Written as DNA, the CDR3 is TGCGCCAGCAGCCAAGTGAGGCTGCACACGAACAATGAGCAGTTCTTC. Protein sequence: CASSQVRLHTNNEQFF.